These 28 T cell receptor beta chains share one sample of origin, sequenced in a study of spatial heterogeneity in lung cancer. TCRdb re-analysed the 5' RACE reads in MiXCR, keeping a single row per CDR3 protein. The sample lists about 21,000 distinct CDR3 sequences, 4.6% occurring once. Time point defined: sample taken at primary tumor resection. Material: PBMCs, obtained at surgery. These receptors were taken from a male donor with early-stage non-small cell lung cancer.

The chain joins TRBV7-9 to TRBJ2-7; 10 bases are shared with TRBD1. The CDR3 runs 16 residues. The germline V gene has CDR1 SEHNR and CDR2 FQNEAQ (reference sequence). The J segment lost 2 bases and the V segment lost 5 bases, leaving 9 bases of the junction unmatched. CDR3 sequence: CASSHQDRGIPYEQYF. CDR3 nucleotide sequence: TGTGCCAGCAGCCATCAGGACAGGGGGATCCCCTACGAGCAGTACTTC.

This clonotype has only a few counts. The chain recombines TRBV7-9 with TRBJ2-5; 7 bases fit TRBD1. This CDR3 region has 17 residues. Germline CDR1 SEHNR, CDR2 FQNEAQ (reference sequence). With 1 base clipped from V and 4 bases from J, the junction kept 12 bases outside the gene matches. CDR3 sequence reads: CASSLDSIWNRGETQYF. The CDR3, as DNA: TGTGCCAGCAGCTTAGACTCCATATGGAACAGGGGAGAGACCCAGTACTTC.

This clonotype occurred many times. The gene calls are TRBV5-1 and TRBJ1-3, with TRBD1 matching 7 bases. The germline CDR1 and CDR2 sequences are SGHRS and YFSETQ. This CDR3 region has 15 residues. Germline trimming cut 4 bases from V and 3 bases from J; bases unmatched to any gene: 7. CDR3 bases: TGCGCCAGCAGCCAATCTACAGGGGATGGAAACACCATATATTTT. Translated: CASSQSTGDGNTIYF.

This clonotype was detected many times. The V and J genes are TRBV7-8 and TRBJ1-1; no firm D call. V shed 7 bases and J shed 0 bases, with 18 bases lying between them. The CDR3 contains 16 residues. The V gene's germline CDR1 is SGHVS and CDR2 FQNEAQ. CDR3 protein: CASINGPHNLNTEAFF. The CDR3 DNA is TGTGCCAGCATAAATGGTCCACACAACTTGAACACTGAAGCTTTCTTT.

This clonotype has at least ten counts. The rearrangement joins TRBV5-1 to TRBJ2-3; D is ambiguous. The CDR3 sequence is 15 residues long. V shed 0 bases and J shed 2 bases, with 10 bases lying between them. Germline V gene data show CDR1 as SGHRS and CDR2 as YFSETQ. As DNA, the CDR3 is TGCGCCAGCAGCTTGGGACTTCTCTCCACAGATACGCAGTATTTT. Protein sequence: CASSLGLLSTDTQYF. Filled out from reference TRBV5-1 and TRBJ2-3, the complete variable domain reads KAGVTQTPRYLIKTRGQQVTLSCSPISGHRSVSWYQQTPGQGLQFLFEYFSETQRNKGNFPGRFSGRQFSNSRSEMNVSTLELGDSALYLCASSLGLLSTDTQYFGPGTRLTVL.

This clonotype was recorded many times. The V call is TRBV6-2 or TRBV6-3, the J call TRBJ2-1; D is uncertain. V lost 3 bases, J lost 5 bases, and 11 bases lay in between. Looked up from germline, CDR1 is MNHEY and CDR2 is SVGEGT. The CDR3 loop spans 14 amino acids. CDR3 sequence: CASSYRPWDNEQFF. The DNA of the CDR3 is TGTGCCAGCAGTTATCGCCCCTGGGACAATGAGCAGTTCTTC.

This clonotype has at least ten counts. The chain employs TRBV5-1 and TRBJ2-5, with a tentative D call TRBD1 (5 bases). Trimming shortened V by 4 bases and J by 5 bases, and 21 bases separated the two germline ends. Germline V gives CDR1 SGHRS, CDR2 YFSETQ. The CDR3 consists of 16 residues. The CDR3 DNA is TGCGCCAGCAGCAATTCCTTACCTCAGGGCAGGGAGACCCAGTACTTC. Residues: CASSNSLPQGRETQYF.

The chain uses TRBV20-1 and TRBJ1-4, with D uncertain. The CDR3 contains 14 residues. Between the trimmed V and J ends, which lost 1 base and 3 bases, there was a span of 9 bases. Germline V gives CDR1 DFQATT, CDR2 SNEGSKA (reference sequence). DNA for the CDR3: TGCAGTGCTAGAGCGGTCCTGGCTAATGAAAAACTGTTTTTT. This gives the protein CSARAVLANEKLFF.

In the case of this clonotype: At one of its ends the junction is not consistent with the germline gene, which may arise from a read error. Here the CDR3 reads CAWSVGDRGYGETQHF. For the CDR3, the DNA is TGTGCCTGGAGTGTAGGAGACAGGGGATACGGAGAGACCCAGCACTTC. The gene calls are TRBV30 and TRBJ2-5; 8 nucleotides line up with TRBD1. Germline V gene lookup returns CDR1 GTSNPN and CDR2 SVGIG (reference sequence). This CDR3 is 16 amino acids long. Looking up the rest from reference TRBV30 and TRBJ2-5 gives the full variable domain: SQTIHQWPATLVQPVGSPLSLECTVEGTSNPNLYWYRQAAGRGLQLLFYSVGIGQISSEVPQNLSASRPQDRQFILSSKKLLLSDSGFYLCAWSVGDRGYGETQHFGPGTRLLVL.

By share, this clonotype counts as medium-sized. The J gene is TRBJ1-1, the V gene TRBV27, with D uncertain. Trimming cost V 5 bases and J 5 bases, with 9 bases left between them. Germline V gene lookup returns CDR1 MNHEY and CDR2 SMNVEV (reference sequence). The CDR3 runs 12 residues. The CDR3 loop reads CASSPKGTEAFF. CDR3 DNA: TGTGCCAGCAGTCCTAAGGGTACTGAAGCTTTCTTT.

The sample holds many counts of this clonotype. V gene TRBV12-3 or TRBV12-4 combines with J gene TRBJ1-5; D call uncertain. The ends were cut back, 5 bases at V and 11 bases at J, with 22 bases in the middle. This CDR3 comprises 15 residues. As DNA, the CDR3 is TGTGCCAGCAGTCCGAAGGGAAACAGTCCTAGGACCCAGCATTTT. This encodes CASSPKGNSPRTQHF.

This clonotype was found many times. V is TRBV12-3 or TRBV12-4 and J is TRBJ2-7; TRBD2 matches 10 bases. CDR3 length equals 13 residues. V lost 7 bases and J lost 6; bases outside the gene matches: 6. Here the CDR3 reads CASTELAGSEQYF. CDR3 coding DNA: TGTGCCAGCACCGAACTAGCGGGGAGCGAGCAGTACTTC.

This clonotype was seen at least ten times. The chain employs TRBV7-8 and TRBJ2-7, with 10 bases identical to TRBD1. Germline V gives CDR1 SGHVS, CDR2 FQNEAQ. The length of the CDR3 is 17 residues. Trimming cost V 5 bases and J 6 bases; bases outside gene matches: 16. CDR3 coding DNA: TGTGCCAGCAGCGACATACGGCCTCGGGACAGGGGAAGCGAGCAGTACTTC. This sequence encodes CASSDIRPRDRGSEQYF. Full variable domain (outside the CDR3, taken from reference TRBV7-8 and TRBJ2-7): GAGVSQSPRYKVAKRGQDVALRCDPISGHVSLFWYQQALGQGPEFLTYFQNEAQLDKSGLPSDRFFAERPEGSVSTLKIQRTQQEDSAVYLCASSDIRPRDRGSEQYFGPGTRLTVT.

This clonotype was detected ten times or more. The rearrangement uses TRBV7-3 and TRBJ2-1, with 7 bases fitting TRBD2. Germline values: CDR1 SGHTA, CDR2 FQGTGA. J lost 0 bases, V lost 5 bases, and 4 bases had no gene match. This CDR3 region has 15 residues. CDR3 amino acids: CASSPGLFSYNEQFF. CDR3 sequence (DNA): TGTGCCAGCAGCCCGGGACTATTCTCCTACAATGAGCAGTTCTTC.

This clonotype was seen repeatedly, ten times or more. This chain uses TRBV10-2 with TRBJ2-1, with 9 bases matching TRBD1. J gave up 1 base and V 6 bases, and 4 bases lay outside the gene matches. The CDR3 has 15 residues. Germline CDR1 and CDR2: WSHSY and SAAADI. The DNA for the CDR3 is TGCGCCAGCAGCGTAGGACAGGGGTCCTACAATGAGCAGTTCTTC. It specifies CASSVGQGSYNEQFF.

This clonotype appeared many times. This chain joins TRBV4-2 and TRBJ2-7, with D perhaps TRBD1 or TRBD2 (5 bases each). The length of the CDR3 is 16 residues. Trimming took 4 bases from V and 6 from J, leaving 22 bases between them. The germline gives CDR1 LGHNA, CDR2 YNFKEQ. CDR3 sequence: CASSPLSGPARGEQYF. Here the CDR3 DNA reads TGTGCCAGCAGCCCATTGTCGGGGCCAGCCAGAGGCGAGCAGTACTTC.

This clonotype occurred many times. In nucleotides, the CDR3 is TGTGCCAGGCTGGGGAAGGTCTCCTATGGCTACACCTTC. Its protein is CARLGKVSYGYTF. The chain couples TRBV2 to TRBJ1-2; D call uncertain. Trimming took off 9 bases at V and 4 bases at J, with 15 bases between the two ends. The germline CDR1 and CDR2 sequences are SNHLY and FYNNEI. The CDR3 runs 13 residues.

Many counts were recorded for this clonotype. The chain is built from TRBV5-4 and TRBJ2-5; the D is unclear. From germline, CDR1 is SGHNT and CDR2 YYREEE (reference sequence). The V gene lost 3 bases and the J gene lost 5 bases, with 20 bases spanning the gap. CDR3 length: 16 amino acids. CDR3 amino acids: CASSSWLDPEEETQYF. The DNA for the CDR3 is TGTGCCAGCAGCTCCTGGCTGGACCCCGAGGAGGAGACCCAGTACTTC. The full variable domain, completed using reference TRBV5-4 and TRBJ2-5, is ETGVTQSPTHLIKTRGQQVTLRCSSQSGHNTVSWYQQALGQGPQFIFQYYREEENGRGNFPPRFSGLQFPNYSSELNVNALELDDSALYLCASSSWLDPEEETQYFGPGTRLLVL.

There are many counts of this clonotype. The chain employs TRBV5-1 and TRBJ2-7; maybe TRBD2 (6 bases). This CDR3 has 13 residues. The germline V and J ends were trimmed by 0 bases and 6 bases, with 10 bases remaining between them. The germline V gene encodes CDR1 SGHRS and CDR2 YFSETQ. In DNA form, the CDR3 reads TGCGCCAGCAGCTTGGGAGAGGGAGGCGAGCAGTACTTC. It is translated as CASSLGEGGEQYF.

The rearrangement joins TRBV12-3 or TRBV12-4 to TRBJ1-5; possibly TRBD1 for D (5 bases). The CDR3 contains 13 residues. Trimming cost V 3 bases and J 6 bases, with 9 bases left between them. This chain's CDR3 is CASSFGQGQPQHF. For the CDR3, the DNA is TGTGCCAGCAGTTTCGGCCAGGGTCAGCCCCAGCATTTT.

This clonotype was found many times. V and J are TRBV2 and TRBJ2-1; 9 bases map to TRBD2. Germline V gives CDR1 SNHLY, CDR2 FYNNEI. V dropped 6 bases and J dropped 3; count of bases not matched to a gene: 6. The CDR3 is made up of 15 amino acids. In DNA, the CDR3 is TGTGCCAGCAGCCGTAGCGGGAGTCTCTACAATGAGCAGTTCTTC. As protein: CASSRSGSLYNEQFF.

This clonotype was seen repeatedly, ten times or more. The genes are TRBV6-5 and TRBJ2-2; D unclear. The CDR3 sequence is 14 residues long. Looked up from germline, CDR1 is MNHEY and CDR2 is SVGAGI. V was clipped by 4 bases and J by 0 bases, with 6 bases between them. The CDR3 sequence is CASSLATNTGELFF. CDR3 in DNA: TGTGCCAGCAGTTTGGCGACGAACACCGGGGAGCTGTTTTTT.

There are many counts of this clonotype. The rearrangement uses TRBV20-1 and TRBJ2-7, with D possibly matching TRBD2 (5 bases). Germline V gene sequence: CDR1 DFQATT, CDR2 SNEGSKA (reference sequence). The CDR3 length is 15 residues. The germline V and J ends were trimmed by 0 bases and 0 bases, with 12 bases remaining between them. This CDR3 is CSARDLSGISYEQYF. CDR3 DNA: TGCAGTGCTAGAGACCTTTCGGGAATCTCCTACGAGCAGTACTTC.

In this sample, this clonotype is medium-sized. The chain joins TRBV3-1 to TRBJ2-1, with D perhaps given as TRBD1 or TRBD2 (6 bases each). The germline V gene has CDR1 LGHDT and CDR2 YNNKEL (reference sequence). The V and J ends lost 4 bases and 13 bases respectively, with 11 bases between them. This CDR3 is 11 amino acids long. CDR3 loop: CASSRRDNQFF. CDR3 coding DNA: TGTGCCAGCAGCCGGAGGGACAACCAGTTCTTC.

This clonotype was seen repeatedly, ten times or more. The CDR3 spells CASSPEFRGTGELFF. DNA of the CDR3: TGTGCCAGCAGCCCAGAATTTCGGGGAACCGGGGAGCTGTTTTTT. This chain links TRBV14 with TRBJ2-2, with a possible D match to TRBD2 (5 bases). CDR3 size: 15 residues. Trimming removed 4 bases from V and 5 bases from J, with 14 bases in between. CDR1 is SGHDN and CDR2 is FVKESK in the germline V gene.

This clonotype was counted a few times. The rearrangement uses TRBV5-1 and TRBJ2-3; 14 bases line up with TRBD2. The trim removed 4 bases at V and 0 bases at J, leaving 4 bases unmatched. Germline V gene sequence: CDR1 SGHRS, CDR2 YFSETQ. The CDR3 is made up of 17 amino acids. CDR3 amino acids: CASSEGLAGDSTDTQYF. The CDR3 DNA reads TGCGCCAGCAGCGAGGGACTAGCGGGGGATAGCACAGATACGCAGTATTTT.

This clonotype was seen repeatedly, ten times or more. The CDR3 loop reads CATSKGSGGETQYF. The CDR3 DNA is TGTGCCACCAGTAAGGGATCAGGGGGAGAGACCCAGTACTTC. The chain employs TRBV24-1 and TRBJ2-5, with 7 nucleotides matching TRBD1. V was pared by 6 bases and J by 4 bases, with 7 bases of the junction left unmatched. Per germline, CDR1 KGHDR and CDR2 SFDVKD. This CDR3 is 14 amino acids long.

V gene TRBV12-3 or TRBV12-4 combines with J gene TRBJ1-2; D is unresolved. V lost 6 bases and J lost 8, with 13 bases in between. The CDR3 is made up of 12 amino acids. The CDR3 region has the DNA TGTGCCAGCAGCCGCGCCGGATCCGGCTACACCTTC. Translated: CASSRAGSGYTF.